These T cell receptor beta chains were read from a single sample in a study of T cell responses to AZD1222 COVID-19 vaccine. Using immunoSEQ multiplex PCR, the repertoire was profiled, and TCRdb retains in-frame clones only, with some absent. The sample has around 160,000 clones, 91% seen once. The specimen was peripheral blood, collected 28 days after the second AZD1222 dose. Receptor source: an adult who received the AZD1222 COVID-19 vaccine. Each CDR3 is given with its conserved first and last residue. The D gene is left open where the match is weak. Rows give clone size only sometimes, using once, few, many, or a class for an expanded clone.

size: -; D: -; V: TRBV23-1; J: TRBJ2-4; CDR3: CASNHQASTGKEGKNIQYF; DNA: TGCGCCAGCAACCACCAGGCGAGTACAGGGAAGGAGGGCAAAAACATTCAGTACTTC
size: -; D: -; V: TRBV27; J: TRBJ2-3; CDR3: CASRPRPRGGTSTDTQYF; DNA: TGTGCCAGCAGACCCCGACCACGAGGGGGGACGAGCACAGATACGCAGTATTTT
size: -; D: -; V: TRBV6-2/TRBV6-3; J: TRBJ2-7; CDR3: CASSYSVTGYEQYF; DNA: TGTGCCAGCAGTTACTCGGTCACAGGCTACGAGCAGTACTTC
size: -; D: TRBD1; V: TRBV5-1; J: TRBJ2-3; CDR3: CASSFRDRENTDTQYF; DNA: TGCGCCAGCAGCTTCCGGGACAGGGAAAACACAGATACGCAGTATTTT
size: -; D: -; V: TRBV29-1; J: TRBJ1-3; CDR3: CSVGEGTGNTIYF; DNA: TGCAGCGTTGGAGAGGGGACTGGAAACACCATATATTTT
size: -; D: -; V: TRBV5-4; J: TRBJ1-6; CDR3: CASSLEGGGGSPLHF; DNA: TGTGCCAGCAGCTTGGAGGGGGGCGGTGGTTCACCCCTCCACTTT
size: -; D: TRBD1; V: TRBV15; J: TRBJ1-1; CDR3: CATSRDGAGGIEAFF; DNA: TGTGCCACCAGCAGAGATGGGGCAGGGGGGATTGAAGCTTTCTTT
size: -; D: -; V: TRBV30; J: TRBJ2-2; CDR3: CAWRTGTGKYTGELFF; DNA: TGTGCCTGGAGGACGGGGACTGGTAAATACACCGGGGAGCTGTTTTTT
size: -; D: -; V: TRBV29-1; J: TRBJ1-2; CDR3: CSVPPQGLGGYTF; DNA: TGCAGCGTTCCCCCGCAGGGTTTGGGAGGCTACACCTTC
size: -; D: -; V: TRBV19; J: TRBJ1-2; CDR3: CASSIDLSGQGSGYTF; DNA: TGTGCCAGTAGTATAGATCTATCAGGCCAGGGGAGCGGCTACACCTTC
size: -; D: TRBD1; V: TRBV6-5; J: TRBJ2-2; CDR3: CASRHTTGAGELFF; DNA: TGTGCCAGCAGACACACAACAGGGGCCGGGGAGCTGTTTTTT
size: -; D: -; V: TRBV19; J: TRBJ1-1; CDR3: CASSIAWAEAFF; DNA: TGTGCCAGTAGTATAGCGTGGGCTGAAGCTTTCTTT
size: -; D: TRBD1; V: TRBV6-2/TRBV6-3; J: TRBJ1-4; CDR3: CASSYSRQGRSEKLFF; DNA: TGTGCCAGCAGTTACTCCAGACAGGGGAGGAGTGAAAAACTGTTTTTT
size: -; D: -; V: TRBV29-1; J: TRBJ2-5; CDR3: CSVTKGIGRETQYF; DNA: TGCAGCGTTACAAAGGGCATCGGGCGGGAGACCCAGTACTTC
size: -; D: -; V: TRBV11-2; J: TRBJ1-1; CDR3: CASSPGRPWNTEAFF; DNA: TGTGCCAGCAGCCCCGGCAGACCTTGGAACACTGAAGCTTTCTTT
size: once; D: TRBD2; V: TRBV30; J: TRBJ2-5; CDR3: CAWSVASGGAGETQYF; DNA: TGTGCCTGGAGTGTAGCTAGCGGGGGGGCTGGGGAGACCCAGTACTTC
size: -; D: -; V: TRBV30; J: TRBJ2-2; CDR3: CAWSYGGTGELFF; DNA: TGTGCCTGGAGTTATGGGGGGACCGGGGAGCTGTTTTTT
size: -; D: -; V: TRBV6-2/TRBV6-3; J: TRBJ1-1; CDR3: CASSYSWNTYTEAFF; DNA: TGTGCCAGCAGTTACTCGTGGAACACCTACACTGAAGCTTTCTTT
size: -; D: -; V: TRBV7-9; J: TRBJ1-1; CDR3: CASSRQNTEAFF; DNA: TGTGCCAGCAGCCGACAGAACACTGAAGCTTTCTTT
size: -; D: -; V: TRBV30; J: TRBJ1-2; CDR3: CAWGKRINYGYTF; DNA: TGTGCCTGGGGAAAGAGGATTAACTATGGCTACACCTTC
size: -; D: -; V: TRBV3-1/TRBV3-2; J: TRBJ1-5; CDR3: CASSQGLGINQPQHF; DNA: TGTGCCAGCAGCCAAGGGCTCGGTATCAATCAGCCCCAGCATTTT
size: -; D: TRBD2; V: TRBV7-2; J: TRBJ2-2; CDR3: CASSLGLAANTGELFF; DNA: TGTGCCAGCAGCTTAGGGCTAGCGGCGAACACCGGGGAGCTGTTTTTT
size: -; D: -; V: TRBV7-3; J: TRBJ1-3; CDR3: CASSSTASGNTIYF; DNA: TGTGCCAGCAGCTCGACAGCCTCTGGAAACACCATATATTTT
size: -; D: TRBD1; V: TRBV5-6; J: TRBJ2-2; CDR3: CASSSSGTGNTGELFF; DNA: TGTGCCAGCAGCTCCTCCGGGACAGGGAACACCGGGGAGCTGTTTTTT
size: once; D: -; V: TRBV18; J: TRBJ1-6; CDR3: CASSLGAFSYNSPLHF; DNA: TGTGCCAGCTCACTGGGGGCTTTCTCCTATAATTCACCCCTCCACTTT
size: -; D: TRBD2; V: TRBV11-1; J: TRBJ2-3; CDR3: CASSGLAGGYTDTQYF; DNA: TGTGCCAGCAGCGGACTAGCGGGGGGCTACACAGATACGCAGTATTTT
size: -; D: -; V: TRBV19; J: TRBJ2-1; CDR3: CASSLSGWATNEQFF; DNA: TGTGCCAGTAGTCTTTCGGGATGGGCAACCAATGAGCAGTTCTTC
size: -; D: -; V: TRBV7-2; J: TRBJ2-7; CDR3: CASSLAFSGYEQYF; DNA: TGTGCCAGCAGCTTAGCGTTTAGCGGCTACGAGCAGTACTTC